This record concerns one TCR beta chain sequence. This specimen comes from a study of cytomegalovirus exposure and HLA in healthy donors. Germline-derived CDR1 and CDR2 are MNHEY and SMNVEV (reference sequence). The ends lost 6 bases at V and 6 bases at J; junction bases unmatched: 6. CDR3 length: 14 residues. PCR primers comprised 60 Vbeta and 13 Jbeta primers. Data came from immunoSEQ multiplex PCR; TCRdb stores just in-frame clones and leaves some out. The table shows approximately 100,000 clones, with about three quarters occurring only once. The clonotype comes from a man aged 35-49 years in good health and CMV-seronegative. Sequencing input: PBMCs. The V gene is TRBV27, the J gene TRBJ2-7, with 12 bases that match TRBD1. The CDR3 is CASSSGTGGSEQYF. The CDR3 DNA is TGTGCCAGCAGCTCCGGGACAGGGGGCTCCGAGCAGTACTTC.